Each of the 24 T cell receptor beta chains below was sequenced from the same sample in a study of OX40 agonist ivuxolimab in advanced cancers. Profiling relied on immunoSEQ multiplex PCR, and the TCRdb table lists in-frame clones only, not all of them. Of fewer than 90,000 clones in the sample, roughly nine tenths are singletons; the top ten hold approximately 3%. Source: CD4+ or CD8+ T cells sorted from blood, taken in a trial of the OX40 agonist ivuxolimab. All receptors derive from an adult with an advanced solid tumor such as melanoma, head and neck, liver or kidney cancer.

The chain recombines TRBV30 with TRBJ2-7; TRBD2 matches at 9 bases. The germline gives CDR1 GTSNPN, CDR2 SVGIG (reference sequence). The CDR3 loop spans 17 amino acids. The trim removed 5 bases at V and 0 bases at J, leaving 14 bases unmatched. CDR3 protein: CAWARVAGDRTSYEQYF. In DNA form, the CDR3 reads TGTGCCTGGGCCAGGGTAGCGGGAGACCGAACCTCCTACGAGCAGTACTTC.

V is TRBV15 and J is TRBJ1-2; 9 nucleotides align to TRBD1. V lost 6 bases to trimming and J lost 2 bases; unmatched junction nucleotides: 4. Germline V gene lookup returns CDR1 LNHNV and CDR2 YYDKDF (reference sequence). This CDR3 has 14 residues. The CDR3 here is CATRVQGANYGYTF. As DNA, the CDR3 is TGTGCCACCAGAGTACAGGGGGCGAACTATGGCTACACCTTC.

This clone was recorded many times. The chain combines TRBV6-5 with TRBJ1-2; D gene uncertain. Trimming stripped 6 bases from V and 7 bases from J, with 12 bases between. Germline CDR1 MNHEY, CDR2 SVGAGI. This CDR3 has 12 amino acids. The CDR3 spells CASRSGDGGYTF. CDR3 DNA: TGTGCCAGCAGATCCGGGGATGGTGGCTACACCTTC.

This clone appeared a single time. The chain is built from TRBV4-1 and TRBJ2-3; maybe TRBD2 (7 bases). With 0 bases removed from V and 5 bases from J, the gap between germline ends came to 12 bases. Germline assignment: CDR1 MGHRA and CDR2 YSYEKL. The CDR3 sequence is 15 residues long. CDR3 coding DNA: TGCGCCAGCAGCCAAGATGCGGGGGCCGGAGATACGCAGTATTTT. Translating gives CASSQDAGAGDTQYF.

CDR3 nucleotide sequence: TGTGCCAGCGCCCGGGACACGAATGAAAAACTGTTTTTT. It specifies CASARDTNEKLFF. This rearrangement joins TRBV18 to TRBJ1-4, with D possibly being TRBD1 (6 bases). The CDR3 spans 13 residues. CDR1 and CDR2 (germline): KGHSH, LQKENI. Trimming shortened V by 8 bases and J by 5 bases, and 12 bases separated the two germline ends.

The CDR3 DNA follows: TGTGCCAGCAGTTCCAACCCGGGGACTCCCGACGGCTACGAGCAGTACTTC. Encoded protein: CASSSNPGTPDGYEQYF. This sequence joins TRBV28 and TRBJ2-7; D may be TRBD2 (6 bases). Germline-derived CDR1 and CDR2 are MDHEN and SYDVKM. This CDR3 contains 17 residues. V gave up 4 bases and J gave up 3 bases, with 22 bases separating them.

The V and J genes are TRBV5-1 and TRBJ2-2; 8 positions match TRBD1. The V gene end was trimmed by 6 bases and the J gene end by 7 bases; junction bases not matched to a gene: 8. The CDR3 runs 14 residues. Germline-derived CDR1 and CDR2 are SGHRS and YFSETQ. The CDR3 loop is CASTRTGLGGELFF. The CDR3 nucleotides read TGCGCCAGCACCAGGACAGGGTTGGGCGGGGAGCTGTTTTTT.

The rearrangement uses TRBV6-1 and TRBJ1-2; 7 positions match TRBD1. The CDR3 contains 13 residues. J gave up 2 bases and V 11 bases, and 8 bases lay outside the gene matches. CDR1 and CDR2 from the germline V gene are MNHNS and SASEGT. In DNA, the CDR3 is TGTGCCGCAAGAGGGGGCCGAAACTATGGCTACACCTTC. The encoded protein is CAARGGRNYGYTF.

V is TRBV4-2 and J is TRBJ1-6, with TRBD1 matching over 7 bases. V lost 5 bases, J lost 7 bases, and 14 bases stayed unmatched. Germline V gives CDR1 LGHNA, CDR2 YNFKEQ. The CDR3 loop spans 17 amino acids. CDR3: CASSLEIQGPGNSPLHF. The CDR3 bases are TGTGCCAGCAGCTTGGAAATACAGGGGCCGGGGAATTCACCCCTCCACTTT.

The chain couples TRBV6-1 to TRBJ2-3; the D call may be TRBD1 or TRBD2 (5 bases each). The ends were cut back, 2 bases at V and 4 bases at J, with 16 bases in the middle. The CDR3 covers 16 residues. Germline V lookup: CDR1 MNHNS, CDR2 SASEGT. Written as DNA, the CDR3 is TGTGCCAGCAGTGAAAAAGCCGTGGGGGTCGCAGATACGCAGTATTTT. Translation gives CASSEKAVGVADTQYF.

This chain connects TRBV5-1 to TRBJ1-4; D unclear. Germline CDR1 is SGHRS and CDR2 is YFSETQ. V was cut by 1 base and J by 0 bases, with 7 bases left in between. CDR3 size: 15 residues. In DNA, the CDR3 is TGCGCCAGCAGCTTGCAAGATGCAACTAATGAAAAACTGTTTTTT. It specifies CASSLQDATNEKLFF.

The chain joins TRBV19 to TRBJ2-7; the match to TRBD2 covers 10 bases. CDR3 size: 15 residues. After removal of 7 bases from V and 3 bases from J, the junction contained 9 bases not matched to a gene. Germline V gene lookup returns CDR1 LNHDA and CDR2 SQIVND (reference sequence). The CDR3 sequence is CASTLAGDGLYEQYF. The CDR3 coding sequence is TGTGCCAGTACTCTAGCGGGAGATGGGCTCTACGAGCAGTACTTC.

CDR3 DNA sequence: TGTGCCAGCAGCTTAGGGGGCAGTCAGCCCCAGCATTTT. Translation: CASSLGGSQPQHF. The chain recombines TRBV13 with TRBJ1-5, with D unclear. V lost 0 bases and J lost 6, with 6 bases in between. Germline V gene sequence: CDR1 PRHDT, CDR2 FYEKMQ (reference sequence). This CDR3 region has 13 residues.

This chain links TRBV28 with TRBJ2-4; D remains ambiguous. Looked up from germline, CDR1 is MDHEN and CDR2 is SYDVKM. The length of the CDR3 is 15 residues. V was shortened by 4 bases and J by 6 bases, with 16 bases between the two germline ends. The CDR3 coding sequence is TGTGCCAGCAGTTCTCCGGGCCAGGCGAGAAACATTCAGTACTTC. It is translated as CASSSPGQARNIQYF.

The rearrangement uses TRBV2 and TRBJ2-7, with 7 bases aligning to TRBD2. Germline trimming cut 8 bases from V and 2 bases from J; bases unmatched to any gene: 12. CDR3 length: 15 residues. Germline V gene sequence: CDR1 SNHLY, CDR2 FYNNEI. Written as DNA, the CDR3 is TGTGCCAGCCTACCGTCAACTGCGGGGGCCTACGAGCAGTACTTC. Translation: CASLPSTAGAYEQYF.

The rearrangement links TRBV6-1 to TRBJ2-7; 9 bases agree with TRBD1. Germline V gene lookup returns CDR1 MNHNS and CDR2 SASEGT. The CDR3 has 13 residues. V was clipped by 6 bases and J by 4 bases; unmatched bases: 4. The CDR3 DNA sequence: TGTGCCAGCAGCGCCGGGACAGGGTACGAGCAGTACTTC. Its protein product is CASSAGTGYEQYF.

The CDR3 sequence is CASSPDMQFGYTF. In DNA form, the CDR3 reads TGTGCCAGCAGCCCCGACATGCAGTTTGGCTACACCTTC. The chain recombines TRBV5-5 with TRBJ1-2; no firm D call. V was shortened by 4 bases and J by 7 bases, with 14 bases between the two germline ends. The length of the CDR3 is 13 residues. Germline V gene lookup returns CDR1 SGHKS and CDR2 YYEKEE (reference sequence). Based on the CDR3 plus reference TRBV5-5 and TRBJ1-2, the full variable domain is DAGVTQSPTHLIKTRGQQVTLRCSPISGHKSVSWYQQVLGQGPQFIFQYYEKEERGRGNFPDRFSARQFPNYSSELNVNALLLGDSALYLCASSPDMQFGYTFGSGTRLTVV.

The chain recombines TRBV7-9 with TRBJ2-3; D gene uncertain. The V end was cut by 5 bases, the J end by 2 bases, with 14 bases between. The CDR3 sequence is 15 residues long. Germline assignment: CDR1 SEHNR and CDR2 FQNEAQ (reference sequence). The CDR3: CASSPGRTVTDTQYF. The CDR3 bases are TGTGCCAGCAGCCCCGGCCGTACGGTCACAGATACGCAGTATTTT.

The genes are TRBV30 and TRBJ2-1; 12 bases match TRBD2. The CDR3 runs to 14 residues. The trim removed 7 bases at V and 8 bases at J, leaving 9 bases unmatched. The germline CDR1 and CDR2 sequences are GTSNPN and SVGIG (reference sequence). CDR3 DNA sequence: TGTGCCTACCGGACTAGCGGGATGAGGGATGAGCAGTTCTTC. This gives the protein CAYRTSGMRDEQFF.

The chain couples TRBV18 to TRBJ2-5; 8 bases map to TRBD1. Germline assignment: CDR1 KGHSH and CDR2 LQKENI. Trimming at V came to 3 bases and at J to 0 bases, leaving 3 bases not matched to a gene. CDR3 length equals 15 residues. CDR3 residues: CASSPPDRDQETQYF. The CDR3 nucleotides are TGTGCCAGCTCACCTCCGGACAGGGACCAAGAGACCCAGTACTTC.

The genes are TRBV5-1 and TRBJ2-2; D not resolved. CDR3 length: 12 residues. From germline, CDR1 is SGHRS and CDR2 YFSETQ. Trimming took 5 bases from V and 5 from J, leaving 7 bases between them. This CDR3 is CASRVETGELFF. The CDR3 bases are TGCGCCAGCAGGGTAGAAACCGGGGAGCTGTTTTTT.

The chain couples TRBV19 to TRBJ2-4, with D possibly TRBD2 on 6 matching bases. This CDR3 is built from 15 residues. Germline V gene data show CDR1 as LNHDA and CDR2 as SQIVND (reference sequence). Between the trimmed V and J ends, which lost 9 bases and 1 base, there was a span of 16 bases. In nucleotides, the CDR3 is TGTGCCAGCTCACCCGGGAGTCACGCCAAAAACATTCAGTACTTC. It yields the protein CASSPGSHAKNIQYF.

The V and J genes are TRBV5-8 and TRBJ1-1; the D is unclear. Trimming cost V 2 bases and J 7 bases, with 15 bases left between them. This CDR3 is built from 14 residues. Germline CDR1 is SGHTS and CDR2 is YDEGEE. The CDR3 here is CASSLLPFIHEAFF. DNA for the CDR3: TGTGCCAGCAGCTTACTCCCTTTCATACATGAAGCTTTCTTT. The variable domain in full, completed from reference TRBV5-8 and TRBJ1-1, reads EAGVTQSPTHLIKTRGQQATLRCSPISGHTSVYWYQQALGLGLQFLLWYDEGEERNRGNFPPRFSGRQFPNYSSELNVNALELEDSALYLCASSLLPFIHEAFFGQGTRLTVV.

CDR3 DNA: TGTGCCAGCGTATTGACTAGCGGGAGGGAGTCCTACAATGAGCAGTTCTTC. The encoded protein is CASVLTSGRESYNEQFF. V gene TRBV7-8 combines with J gene TRBJ2-1; 14 bases are shared with TRBD2. Germline V gene sequence: CDR1 SGHVS, CDR2 FQNEAQ. The length of the CDR3 is 17 residues. Trimming at V came to 8 bases and at J to 1 base, leaving 7 bases not matched to a gene.